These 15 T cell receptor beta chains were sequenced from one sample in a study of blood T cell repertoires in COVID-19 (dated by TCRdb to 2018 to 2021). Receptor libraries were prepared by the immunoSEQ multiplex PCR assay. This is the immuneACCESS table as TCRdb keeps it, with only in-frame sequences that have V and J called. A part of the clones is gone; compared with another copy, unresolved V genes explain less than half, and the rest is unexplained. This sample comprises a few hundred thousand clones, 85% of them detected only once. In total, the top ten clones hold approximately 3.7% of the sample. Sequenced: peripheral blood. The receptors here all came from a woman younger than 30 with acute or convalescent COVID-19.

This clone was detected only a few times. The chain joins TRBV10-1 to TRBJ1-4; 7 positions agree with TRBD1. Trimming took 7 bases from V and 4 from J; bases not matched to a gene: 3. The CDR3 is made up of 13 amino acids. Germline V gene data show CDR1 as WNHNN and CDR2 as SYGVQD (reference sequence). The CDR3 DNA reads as TGCGCCAGCAACAGGGGCCTTAATGAAAAACTGTTTTTT. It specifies CASNRGLNEKLFF.

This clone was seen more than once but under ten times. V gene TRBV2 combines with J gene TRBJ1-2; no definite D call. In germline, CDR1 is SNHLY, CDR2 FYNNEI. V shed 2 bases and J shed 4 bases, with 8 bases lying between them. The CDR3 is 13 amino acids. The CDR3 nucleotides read TGTGCCAGCAGTGAATCTTCCAGCTATGGCTACACCTTC. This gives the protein CASSESSSYGYTF.

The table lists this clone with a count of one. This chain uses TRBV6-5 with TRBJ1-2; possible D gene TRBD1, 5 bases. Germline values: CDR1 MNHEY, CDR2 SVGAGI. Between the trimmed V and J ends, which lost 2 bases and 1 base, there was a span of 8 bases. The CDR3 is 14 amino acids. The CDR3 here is CASSYDRNNYGYTF. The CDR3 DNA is TGTGCCAGCAGTTACGACAGAAATAACTATGGCTACACCTTC.

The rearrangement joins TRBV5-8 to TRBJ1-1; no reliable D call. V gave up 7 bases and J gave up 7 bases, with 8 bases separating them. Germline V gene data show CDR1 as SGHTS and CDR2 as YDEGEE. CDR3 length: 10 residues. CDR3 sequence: CASGLLEAFF. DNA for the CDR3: TGTGCCAGCGGACTCCTTGAAGCTTTCTTT. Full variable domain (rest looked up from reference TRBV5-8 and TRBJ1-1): EAGVTQSPTHLIKTRGQQATLRCSPISGHTSVYWYQQALGLGLQFLLWYDEGEERNRGNFPPRFSGRQFPNYSSELNVNALELEDSALYLCASGLLEAFFGQGTRLTVV.

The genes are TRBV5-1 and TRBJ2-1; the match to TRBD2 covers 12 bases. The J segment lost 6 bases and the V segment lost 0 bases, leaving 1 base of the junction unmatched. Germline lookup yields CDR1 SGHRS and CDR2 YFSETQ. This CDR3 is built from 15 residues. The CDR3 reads CASSLALAGGNEQFF. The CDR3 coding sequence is TGCGCCAGCAGCTTGGCACTAGCGGGAGGCAATGAGCAGTTCTTC. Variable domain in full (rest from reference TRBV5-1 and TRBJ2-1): KAGVTQTPRYLIKTRGQQVTLSCSPISGHRSVSWYQQTPGQGLQFLFEYFSETQRNKGNFPGRFSGRQFSNSRSEMNVSTLELGDSALYLCASSLALAGGNEQFFGPGTRLTVL.

CDR3 sequence: CAWSEGGEAFF. DNA of the CDR3: TGTGCCTGGAGCGAAGGGGGTGAAGCTTTCTTT. The V and J genes are TRBV30 and TRBJ1-1, with D perhaps matching TRBD1 (6 bases). This CDR3 contains 11 residues. V gave up 3 bases and J gave up 7 bases, with 9 bases separating them. CDR1 GTSNPN and CDR2 SVGIG come from the germline V gene (reference sequence).

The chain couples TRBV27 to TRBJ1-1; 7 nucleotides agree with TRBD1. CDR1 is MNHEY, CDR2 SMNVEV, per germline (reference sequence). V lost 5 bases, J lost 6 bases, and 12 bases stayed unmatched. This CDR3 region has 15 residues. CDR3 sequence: CASSPYRGSDSEAFF. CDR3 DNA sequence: TGTGCCAGCAGTCCTTACAGGGGCTCTGACTCTGAAGCTTTCTTT.

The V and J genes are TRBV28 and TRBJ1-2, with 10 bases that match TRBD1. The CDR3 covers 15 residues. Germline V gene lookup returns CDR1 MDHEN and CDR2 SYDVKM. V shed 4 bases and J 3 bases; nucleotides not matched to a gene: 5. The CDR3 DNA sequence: TGTGCCAGCAGTTCACGACAGGGGGCTTACTATGGCTACACCTTC. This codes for CASSSRQGAYYGYTF.

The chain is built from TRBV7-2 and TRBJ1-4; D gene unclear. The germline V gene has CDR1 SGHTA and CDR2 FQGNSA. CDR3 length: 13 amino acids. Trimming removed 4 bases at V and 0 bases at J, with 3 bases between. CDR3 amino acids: CASSWPTNEKLFF. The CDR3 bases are TGTGCCAGCAGCTGGCCAACTAATGAAAAACTGTTTTTT.

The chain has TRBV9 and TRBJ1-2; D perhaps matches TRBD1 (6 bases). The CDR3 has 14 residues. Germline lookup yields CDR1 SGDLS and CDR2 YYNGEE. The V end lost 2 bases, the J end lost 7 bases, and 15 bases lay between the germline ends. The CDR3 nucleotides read TGTGCCAGCAGCGTTCAAGCAGGGGTCATTGGCTACACCTTC. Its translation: CASSVQAGVIGYTF. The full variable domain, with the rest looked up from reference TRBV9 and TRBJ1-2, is DSGVTQTPKHLITATGQRVTLRCSPRSGDLSVYWYQQSLDQGLQFLIQYYNGEERAKGNILERFSAQQFPDLHSELNLSSLELGDSALYFCASSVQAGVIGYTFGSGTRLTVV.

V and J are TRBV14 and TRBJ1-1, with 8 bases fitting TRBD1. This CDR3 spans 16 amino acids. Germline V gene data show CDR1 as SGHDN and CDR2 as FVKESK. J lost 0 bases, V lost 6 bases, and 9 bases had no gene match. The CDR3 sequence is CASSPGGAWVNTEAFF. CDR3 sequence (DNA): TGTGCCAGCAGTCCAGGGGGCGCTTGGGTGAACACTGAAGCTTTCTTT.

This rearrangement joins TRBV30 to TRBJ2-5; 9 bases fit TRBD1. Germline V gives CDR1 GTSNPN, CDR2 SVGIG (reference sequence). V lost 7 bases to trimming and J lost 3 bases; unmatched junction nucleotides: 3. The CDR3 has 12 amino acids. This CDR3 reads CASGQGKETQYF. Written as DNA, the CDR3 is TGTGCCTCGGGACAGGGAAAAGAGACCCAGTACTTC. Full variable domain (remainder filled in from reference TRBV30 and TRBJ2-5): SQTIHQWPATLVQPVGSPLSLECTVEGTSNPNLYWYRQAAGRGLQLLFYSVGIGQISSEVPQNLSASRPQDRQFILSSKKLLLSDSGFYLCASGQGKETQYFGPGTRLLVL.

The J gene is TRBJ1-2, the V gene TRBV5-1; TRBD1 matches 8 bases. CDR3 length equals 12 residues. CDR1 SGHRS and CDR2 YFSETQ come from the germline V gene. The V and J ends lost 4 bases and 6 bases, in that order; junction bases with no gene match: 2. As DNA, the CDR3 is TGCGCCAGCAGCAAGACAGGGGATGGCTACACCTTC. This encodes CASSKTGDGYTF.

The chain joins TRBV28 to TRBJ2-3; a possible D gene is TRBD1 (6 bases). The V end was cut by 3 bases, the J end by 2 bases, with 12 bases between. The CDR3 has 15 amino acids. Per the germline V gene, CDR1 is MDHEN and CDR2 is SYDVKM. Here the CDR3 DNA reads TGTGCCAGCAGTTTTTCTCAGGGGAACACAGATACGCAGTATTTT. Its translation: CASSFSQGNTDTQYF.

The CDR3 coding sequence is TGTGCCAGCAGCCCCACAGATAACACTGGCGGGAGCAGGAGGGTCTACGAGCAGTACTTC. Its translation: CASSPTDNTGGSRRVYEQYF. This chain uses TRBV14 with TRBJ2-7; 7 bases map to TRBD2. The germline gives CDR1 SGHDN, CDR2 FVKESK. This CDR3 contains 20 residues. Unmatched junction bases numbered 24, after V lost 4 bases and J lost 3 bases.